Sequencing of this T cell receptor beta chain was carried out in a study of response to subunit inactivated influenza vaccine (dated by TCRdb to the late 2010s). About the study as a whole: To follow how T cells responded to a trivalent subunit inactivated influenza vaccine, the researchers relied on deep quantitative profiling of the T cell receptor repertoire. Summary of the overall study and its limitations: According to the authors, only a limited number of new T cells may be recruited by each seasonal influenza vaccination.

Comment on this clonotype: Its target antigen remains unknown. No much larger clone is present one base from it, and per-base qualities are unavailable.

Taken from cysteine to phenylalanine, the CDR3 has 15 residues. Kept here is only the CDR3 DNA, which spans 45 bases and is read in frame from base 1. The germline V gene specifies MDHEN as CDR1 and SYDVKM as CDR2. Cut back by 5 bases and 4 bases, the V and J ends lie 17 bases apart. Receptor libraries were prepared by RT-PCR. Reads for this sample came from an Illumina HiSeq 2500. In-frame beta chains were kept once TCRdb had trimmed the public reads at Q25 with fastp and called clones with MiXCR. CDR3 protein duplicates are merged, each entry listing the most common genes and DNA. The sample data list hundreds of thousands of distinct CDR3 sequences, and approximately 10% of these were observed just once. The biggest ten clones account for 9.5% to 12% of the sample. The sample also formed part of further work on T cells expressing NK-cell markers. From the second report: TCR beta cDNA libraries were made by 5'RACE template switching that added a universal primer site and unique molecular identifiers. Under 10 donors provided sorted CD3+CD56+NKG2C+, CD3+CD56+NKG2C- and CD3+CD56-NKG2C+ T-cell subsets, whose TCR beta-chain repertoires were profiled. Among the eight sequenced donors, only one was HCMV-seronegative, while the other seven were HCMV-seropositive. To restrict sorting to alphabetaTCR-expressing T cells, an anti-gammadeltaTCR antibody was added in several experiments. In six donors, the dominant CD3+CD56+NKG2C+ clonotypes ranked among the top 10 CD8+ clonotypes, making up roughly 1.0-7.0% of CD8+ T cells. Those dominant clonotypes were again the most abundant among CD3+CD56-NKG2C+ cells in several donors, at roughly 28.3-65%. Whether the expanded NKG2C-expressing T cell clones were specific for HCMV antigens was left unclear. All eight donors whose samples were sequenced were randomly selected healthy volunteers, three of them men and five women. HCMV-specific IgG was detected in serum with a commercial ELISA kit to determine HCMV serostatus. Peripheral blood mononuclear cells were isolated from blood by Ficoll density gradient centrifugation. For about 6 donors, bulk peripheral blood T-cell repertoires were additionally sequenced from unsorted PBMC. cDNA synthesis was primed from the TCR beta constant segment, followed by two successive PCR amplification steps. The libraries were sequenced on Illumina HiSeq 2000/2500, MiSeq or NextSeq, producing 2 x 150 bp reads. MIGEC handled demultiplexing of the reads and grouping by UMI, while MiTCR was used to assemble and quantify clonotypes. Only TCR cDNA sequences supported by at least two reads were kept to exclude erroneous sequences. The tcR package was used for downstream repertoire analysis, and clonotypes were matched across fractions by CDR3 nucleotide sequence plus V segment. VDJmatch was used to annotate antigen specificity against VDJdb, with one amino acid substitution in CDR3 permitted.

The input for sequencing was PBMCs from blood, taken on the day of vaccination. The receptor was derived from a man aged 45-65 years who received an inactivated influenza vaccine. Donor details come from another sample of the same person, matched by shared clones. This receptor chain uses TRBV28 and TRBJ2-5, with TRBD2 perhaps the D gene, on 6 matching bases. The nucleotide sequence is given as TGTGCCAGCAGTCCTCGGGGGATTGGGCTAGAGACCCAGTACTTC. This is translated as CASSPRGIGLETQYF.